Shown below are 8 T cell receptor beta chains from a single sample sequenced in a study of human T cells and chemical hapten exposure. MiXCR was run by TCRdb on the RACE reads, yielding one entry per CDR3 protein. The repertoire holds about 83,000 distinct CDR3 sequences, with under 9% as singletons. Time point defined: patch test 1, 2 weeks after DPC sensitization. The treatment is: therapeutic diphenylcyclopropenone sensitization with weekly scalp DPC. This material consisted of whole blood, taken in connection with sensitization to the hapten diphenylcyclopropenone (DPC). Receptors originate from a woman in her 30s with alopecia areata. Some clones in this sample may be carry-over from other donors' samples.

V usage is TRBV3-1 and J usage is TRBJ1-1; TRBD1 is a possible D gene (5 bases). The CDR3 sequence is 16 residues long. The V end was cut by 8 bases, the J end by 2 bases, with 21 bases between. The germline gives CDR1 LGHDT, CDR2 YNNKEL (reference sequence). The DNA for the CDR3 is TGTGCCAGCTCCGATTCGGGACGCGGGACTAACACTGAAGCTTTCTTT. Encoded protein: CASSDSGRGTNTEAFF.

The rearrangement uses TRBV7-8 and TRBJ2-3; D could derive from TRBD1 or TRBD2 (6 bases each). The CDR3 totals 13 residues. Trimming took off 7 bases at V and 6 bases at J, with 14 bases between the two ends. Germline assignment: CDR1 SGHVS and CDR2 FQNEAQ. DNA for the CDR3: TGTGCCAGCACCGCCCGGGGGCCGGATACGCAGTATTTT. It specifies CASTARGPDTQYF.

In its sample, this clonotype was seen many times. CDR3 sequence: CATKGTGGEKLFF. The CDR3 bases are TGTGCCACTAAAGGGACAGGGGGTGAAAAACTGTTTTTT. The chain combines TRBV12-5 with TRBJ1-4; 11 nucleotides align to TRBD1. This CDR3 is built from 13 residues. CDR1 LGHNT and CDR2 FRNRAP come from the germline V gene.

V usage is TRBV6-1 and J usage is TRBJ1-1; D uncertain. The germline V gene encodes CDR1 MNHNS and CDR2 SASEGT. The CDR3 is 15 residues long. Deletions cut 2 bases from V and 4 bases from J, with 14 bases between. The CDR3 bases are TGTGCCAGCAGTGAATCATTAGTCGACCGCACTGAAGCTTTCTTT. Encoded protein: CASSESLVDRTEAFF.

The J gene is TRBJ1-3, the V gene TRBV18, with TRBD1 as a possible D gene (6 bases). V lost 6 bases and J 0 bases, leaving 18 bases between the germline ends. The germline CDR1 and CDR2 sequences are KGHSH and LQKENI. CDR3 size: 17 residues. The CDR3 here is CASSLKVTGFSGNTIYF. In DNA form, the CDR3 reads TGTGCCAGCTCGTTAAAGGTCACAGGGTTCTCTGGAAACACCATATATTTT.

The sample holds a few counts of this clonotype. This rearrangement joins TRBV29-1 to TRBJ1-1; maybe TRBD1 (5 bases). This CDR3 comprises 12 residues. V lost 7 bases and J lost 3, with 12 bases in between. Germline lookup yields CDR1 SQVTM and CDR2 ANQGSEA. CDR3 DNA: TGCAGCGCCTGGGACGGAGACACTGAAGCTTTCTTT. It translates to CSAWDGDTEAFF. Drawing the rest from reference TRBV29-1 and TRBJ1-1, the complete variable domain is SAVISQKPSRDICQRGTSLTIQCQVDSQVTMMFWYRQQPGQSLTLIATANQGSEATYESGFVIDKFPISRPNLTFSTLTVSNMSPEDSSIYLCSAWDGDTEAFFGQGTRLTVV.

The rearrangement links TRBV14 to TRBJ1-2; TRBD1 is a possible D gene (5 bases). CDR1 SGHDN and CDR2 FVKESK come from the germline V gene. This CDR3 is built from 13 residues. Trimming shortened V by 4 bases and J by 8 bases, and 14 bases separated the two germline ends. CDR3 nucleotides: TGTGCCAGCAGCCCCCGGACAACCGACGGCTACACCTTC. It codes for CASSPRTTDGYTF.

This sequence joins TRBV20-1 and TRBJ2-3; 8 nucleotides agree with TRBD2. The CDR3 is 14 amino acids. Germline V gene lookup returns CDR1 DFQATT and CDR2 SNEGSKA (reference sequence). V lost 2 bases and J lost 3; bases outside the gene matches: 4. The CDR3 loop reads CSARPGTRTDTQYF. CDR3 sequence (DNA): TGCAGTGCTAGACCGGGGACTAGAACAGATACGCAGTATTTT.